This T cell receptor beta chain appears in the sequencing data of a study of blood T cell repertoires in COVID-19. Study-wide context: The origin of the acute and convalescent COVID-19 samples was the United States, Italy and Spain. The cDNA or gDNA used as material had been derived from T cells, B-cell-depleted T cells, or PBMCs.

Trimming cost V 4 bases and J 8 bases, with 6 bases left between them. CDR1 is LNHDA and CDR2 is SQIVND in the germline V gene (reference sequence). CDR3 length equals 12 residues. Original analysis: Using reference gene primer amplification, nucleated cell counts were estimated. Sequencing used immunoSEQ multiplex PCR; TCRdb keeps in-frame clones, though not all of them. V, J and clone size are taken as reported in that table, and D and trimming were inferred from the DNA itself. Altogether approximately 42,000 clones are present, 65% to 80% being singletons, with the ten largest covering roughly a quarter.

The TCR was taken from a man older than 75 with acute or convalescent COVID-19. The sequencing input was peripheral blood. This chain joins TRBV19 and TRBJ1-6; D is perhaps TRBD1 (6 bases). The CDR3 coding sequence is TGTGCCAGTAGTAACAGGGATTCACCCCTCCACTTT. It encodes CASSNRDSPLHF.